The present T cell receptor beta chain was sequenced within a study of cytomegalovirus exposure and HLA in healthy donors. Study results and caveats: The study flagged about 150 TCR beta chains as cytomegalovirus-associated. Diagnosis of cytomegalovirus status made by the classifier reportedly showed high specificity and sensitivity.

Repertoires were generated with immunoSEQ multiplex PCR, while TCRdb's copy carries only in-frame clones and drops some. Among about 160,000 clones listed, about 96% were seen once. As for this clone: Its antigen is not known.

The CDR3 runs 14 residues. V lost 8 bases and J lost 2; bases outside the gene matches: 7. Germline CDR1 reads MNHEY; CDR2 reads SMNVEV (reference sequence). The clonotype was recovered from a woman between 18 and 30 years old in good health and CMV-seronegative. The sample taken for sequencing was PBMCs. This rearrangement joins TRBV27 to TRBJ2-7; TRBD1 aligns across 9 bases. The CDR3 nucleotides are TGTGCCAGCGGCCCCGGGACAGGGCCCTACGAGCAGTACTTC. Its protein product is CASGPGTGPYEQYF.